This TCR beta chain was obtained from a study of T-cell reconstitution after alpha-beta-depleted transplantation in children. Details on this clonotype: Its antigen remains unidentified.

Study-level findings and limits: Several hundred expanded graft clones reportedly supplied alpha-beta T cells about two months after transplant. When one year had passed after transplant, most T-cell counts and diversity came from newly produced T cells. The high TCRbeta diversity at day 60 in some patients came from surviving recipient T cells and thymic progenitors.

Researchers prepared the TCRbeta library using unique molecular identifiers, the study reports. TCRdb re-called the PCR reads with MiXCR, one entry per CDR3 protein. This table has some 840,000 distinct CDR3 sequences, under 20% appearing once. This specimen was PBMCs, mostly from graft donor cells, taken 360 days after TCRalphabeta/CD19-depleted stem cell transplant. This TCR came from a male patient younger than 18 who had a stem cell transplant for acute lymphoblastic leukemia, so the T cells may come from the graft donor.

The CDR3 is CASSQEPPSGSTNEQFF. The DNA for the CDR3 is TGTGCCAGCAGCCAAGAGCCCCCCAGCGGGAGCACCAATGAGCAGTTCTTC. The chain combines TRBV4-2 with TRBJ2-1; 8 bases align to TRBD2. Looked up from germline, CDR1 is LGHNA and CDR2 is YNFKEQ. The CDR3 is made up of 17 amino acids. V was clipped by 0 bases and J by 6 bases; unmatched bases: 10.